Below are 23 T cell receptor beta chains sequenced from a single sample in a study of beta chain features in type 1 diabetes (dated by TCRdb to the late 2010s). The library was produced with the immunoSEQ multiplex PCR assay. The High Capacity cDNA Reverse Transcription Kit was used to reverse transcribe all of the isolated RNA, meaning that expressed TCRB transcripts were what got sequenced. In its TCRdb copy, this immuneACCESS table keeps in-frame sequences only and misses some clones. Where compared with another copy, unresolved V genes explain less than half of these, and the others have no known cause. In this sample the table shows 310,000 or so clones, roughly 8.8% of which occur a single time. The ten largest make up 1% of the sample. Study-wide findings and limitations: Type 1 diabetes patients showed a moderate but significant shortening of TCRB CDR3 length in all four CD4+ subsets.

These TCRs are of unknown antigen specificity. What was sequenced was central memory CD4+ T cells from blood. These receptors all stem from a man under 40 with type 1 diabetes.

The sample holds a few counts of this clone. The chain combines TRBV15 with TRBJ1-5, with 9 positions matching TRBD1. Trimming removed 3 bases from V and 7 bases from J; junction bases left unmatched: 13. CDR1 is LNHNV, CDR2 YYDKDF, per germline (reference sequence). This CDR3 has 17 residues. The CDR3 sequence: CATSSGSGTGFGQPQHF. CDR3 DNA sequence: TGTGCCACCAGCAGCGGATCCGGGACAGGGTTCGGGCAGCCCCAGCATTTT.

The J gene is TRBJ2-2, the V gene TRBV6-6; D not resolved. V lost 3 bases to trimming and J lost 0 bases, with 11 bases between them. CDR3 length: 16 amino acids. Germline CDR1 MNHNY, CDR2 SVGAGI (reference sequence). The CDR3 loop is CASSYPQATNTGELFF. DNA for the CDR3: TGTGCCAGCAGTTATCCCCAGGCGACGAACACCGGGGAGCTGTTTTTT.

This clone was counted between two and nine times. The CDR3 sequence is CASSRNGQGNEKLFF. The CDR3 DNA is TGTGCCAGCAGCCGTAACGGACAGGGGAACGAAAAACTGTTTTTT. The chain uses TRBV7-2 and TRBJ1-4, with 9 bases identical to TRBD1. CDR3 length: 15 residues. CDR1 SGHTA and CDR2 FQGNSA come from the germline V gene. V lost 5 bases, J lost 8 bases, and 9 bases stayed unmatched.

This chain links TRBV7-8 with TRBJ1-1, with TRBD1 as a possible D gene (5 bases). The CDR3 runs to 15 residues. The germline gives CDR1 SGHVS, CDR2 FQNEAQ. V dropped 2 bases and J dropped 2 bases, with 12 bases sitting between them. CDR3 loop: CASSLMATVNTEAFF. For the CDR3, the DNA is TGTGCCAGCAGCTTAATGGCGACAGTCAACACTGAAGCTTTCTTT.

This clone was detected a few times. This chain connects TRBV18 to TRBJ1-1; TRBD1 aligns across 9 bases. The germline gives CDR1 KGHSH, CDR2 LQKENI. The V and J ends lost 4 bases and 0 bases, in that order; junction bases with no gene match: 9. This CDR3 region has 17 residues. As DNA, the CDR3 is TGTGCCAGCTCACACGGGACAGGGCATCCCATGAACACTGAAGCTTTCTTT. This codes for CASSHGTGHPMNTEAFF.

This clone was picked up a small number of times. The chain links TRBV28 to TRBJ2-6; D is ambiguous. Trimming removed 9 bases from V and 0 bases from J, with 12 bases in between. CDR3 size: 15 residues. Germline V lookup: CDR1 MDHEN, CDR2 SYDVKM. The CDR3 protein is CASKSPSSGANVLTF. The CDR3 nucleotides are TGTGCCAGTAAGTCCCCAAGCTCTGGGGCCAACGTCCTGACTTTC.

The table lists this clone with a few counts. The chain employs TRBV9 and TRBJ2-3, with D perhaps given as TRBD1 or TRBD2 (6 bases each). CDR3 length equals 15 residues. V was cut by 3 bases and J by 7 bases, with 18 bases left in between. CDR1 SGDLS and CDR2 YYNGEE come from the germline V gene. CDR3: CASSATEGGYYTQYF. CDR3 nucleotide sequence: TGTGCCAGCAGCGCCACTGAGGGGGGCTATTATACGCAGTATTTT.

This clone has a handful of counts. The rearrangement links TRBV30 to TRBJ2-2; TRBD2 might be the D (5 bases). V was cut by 3 bases and J by 1 base, with 6 bases left in between. The CDR3 extends over 13 amino acids. Germline lookup yields CDR1 GTSNPN and CDR2 SVGIG (reference sequence). The CDR3 bases are TGTGCCTGGAGCCGGGGGAACACCGGGGAGCTGTTTTTT. As protein: CAWSRGNTGELFF. The whole variable domain, filled in from reference TRBV30 and TRBJ2-2, reads SQTIHQWPATLVQPVGSPLSLECTVEGTSNPNLYWYRQAAGRGLQLLFYSVGIGQISSEVPQNLSASRPQDRQFILSSKKLLLSDSGFYLCAWSRGNTGELFFGEGSRLTVL.

The chain links TRBV13 to TRBJ2-1, with 7 positions matching TRBD2. The CDR3 sequence is 16 residues long. CDR1 PRHDT and CDR2 FYEKMQ come from the germline V gene (reference sequence). The V and J ends lost 4 bases and 1 base, in that order; junction bases with no gene match: 7. The CDR3 protein is CASSSGGTYSYNEQFF. In nucleotides, the CDR3 is TGTGCCAGCAGCTCCGGGGGGACCTATTCCTACAATGAGCAGTTCTTC. Filled out from reference TRBV13 and TRBJ2-1, the complete variable domain reads AAGVIQSPRHLIKEKRETATLKCYPIPRHDTVYWYQQGPGQDPQFLISFYEKMQSDKGSIPDRFSAQQFSDYHSELNMSSLELGDSALYFCASSSGGTYSYNEQFFGPGTRLTVL.

The V gene is TRBV5-4, the J gene TRBJ1-2; D is ambiguous. This CDR3 region has 13 residues. V was pared by 4 bases and J by 8 bases, with 15 bases between. CDR1 is SGHNT, CDR2 YYREEE, per germline (reference sequence). CDR3 amino acids: CASSKEQYDGYTF. The CDR3 DNA follows: TGTGCCAGCAGCAAGGAGCAGTACGACGGCTACACCTTC.

This clone was counted only a few times. The rearrangement links TRBV9 to TRBJ2-2, with D unresolved. CDR1 SGDLS and CDR2 YYNGEE come from the germline V gene. V lost 1 base, J lost 9 bases, and 7 bases lay in between. The CDR3 runs 12 residues. CDR3 DNA sequence: TGTGCCAGCAGCGTATCAGATTGGGAGCTGTTTTTT. It specifies CASSVSDWELFF.

The CDR3 DNA sequence: TGCGCCAGCAGCACCGCACGGGACACCAACGAGCAGTACTTC. This encodes CASSTARDTNEQYF. The V gene is TRBV5-1, the J gene TRBJ2-7; tentative D call: TRBD1 (6 bases). The CDR3 totals 14 residues. With 4 bases removed from V and 5 bases from J, the gap between germline ends came to 16 bases. Germline CDR1 SGHRS, CDR2 YFSETQ.

This clone was observed a handful of times. Germline is not matched at one junction end, which may reflect a read error. The rearrangement uses TRBV5-6 and TRBJ1-6; TRBD1 is a possible D gene (5 bases). This CDR3 comprises 14 residues. Germline loops: CDR1 SGHDT, CDR2 YYEEEE. For the CDR3, the DNA is TGTGCCAGCAGCTTGGGACAGTATACTTCACCCCTCCACTTT. Protein sequence: CASSLGQYTSPLHF.

As for this clone: Other DNA sequences from this sample encode an identical CDR3 as well. The V call is TRBV7-9, the J call TRBJ1-4; the D is unclear. The length of the CDR3 is 14 residues. The germline gives CDR1 SEHNR, CDR2 FQNEAQ (reference sequence). The V end was cut by 3 bases, the J end by 3 bases, with 8 bases between. The CDR3 nucleotides are TGTGCCAGCAGCTTTTTTGGGTCTAATGAAAAACTGTTTTTT. It specifies CASSFFGSNEKLFF.

This clone was seen more than once but under ten times. This chain joins TRBV27 and TRBJ2-7, with D tentatively TRBD1 (5 bases). The CDR3 consists of 12 residues. Between the trimmed V and J ends, which lost 5 bases and 3 bases, there was a span of 8 bases. The germline CDR1 and CDR2 sequences are MNHEY and SMNVEV (reference sequence). The CDR3 DNA sequence: TGTGCCAGCAGTAATACAGGCTACGAGCAGTACTTC. It is translated as CASSNTGYEQYF.

The table lists this clone with a few counts. The chain carries TRBV11-2 and TRBJ2-6; no clear D gene. Trimming took 1 base from V and 0 from J, leaving 4 bases between them. CDR3 length: 15 amino acids. CDR1 is SGHAT, CDR2 FQNNGV, per germline. The CDR3 region is CASSLGRSGANVLTF. The CDR3 DNA follows: TGTGCCAGCAGCTTAGGGCGCTCTGGGGCCAACGTCCTGACTTTC.

This chain links TRBV18 with TRBJ2-1; D gene uncertain. The CDR3 is 13 amino acids. The germline CDR1 and CDR2 sequences are KGHSH and LQKENI. V was pared by 6 bases and J by 4 bases, with 10 bases between. The CDR3: CASSLQIYNEQFF. CDR3 DNA: TGTGCCAGCTCGCTTCAGATATACAATGAGCAGTTCTTC. Drawing the rest from reference TRBV18 and TRBJ2-1, the complete variable domain is NAGVMQNPRHLVRRRGQEARLRCSPMKGHSHVYWYRQLPEEGLKFMVYLQKENIIDESGMPKERFSAEFPKEGPSILRIQQVVRGDSAAYFCASSLQIYNEQFFGPGTRLTVL.

J is TRBJ2-2 and V is TRBV27; 7 positions agree with TRBD2. Looked up from germline, CDR1 is MNHEY and CDR2 is SMNVEV (reference sequence). With 3 bases clipped from V and 0 bases from J, the junction kept 7 bases outside the gene matches. The CDR3 covers 17 residues. The CDR3 DNA reads TGTGCCAGCAGTTTTTTGTCTAGCGGTGCGAACACCGGGGAGCTGTTTTTT. The encoded protein is CASSFLSSGANTGELFF.

Notes on this clone: Other DNA variants within this sample encode the same CDR3. V usage is TRBV28 and J usage is TRBJ2-7; the D is unclear. This CDR3 is 13 amino acids long. Trimming removed 1 base from V and 2 bases from J, with 6 bases in between. Germline values: CDR1 MDHEN, CDR2 SYDVKM. CDR3 loop: CASSLSGAYEQYF. In nucleotides, the CDR3 is TGTGCCAGCAGTTTATCTGGAGCCTACGAGCAGTACTTC.

A remark on this clone: Different DNA sequences within this sample yield the same CDR3. The rearrangement uses TRBV5-1 and TRBJ1-4; D gene unclear. The CDR3 runs to 14 residues. Trimming left V 0 bases short and J 2 bases short, with 5 bases between. Looked up from germline, CDR1 is SGHRS and CDR2 is YFSETQ. The CDR3 loop is CASSLGQTNEKLFF. DNA of the CDR3: TGCGCCAGCAGCTTGGGGCAGACTAATGAAAAACTGTTTTTT.

This clone was seen only a few times. The chain links TRBV9 to TRBJ2-3; D may be TRBD2 (6 bases). The CDR3 has 14 amino acids. The germline gives CDR1 SGDLS, CDR2 YYNGEE. Trimming shortened V by 0 bases and J by 6 bases, and 11 bases separated the two germline ends. CDR3 DNA: TGTGCCAGCAGCGTAGAGCCCGGGAGCGATACGCAGTATTTT. It translates to CASSVEPGSDTQYF.

This chain links TRBV29-1 with TRBJ1-1; no clear D. The CDR3 covers 11 residues. Germline-derived CDR1 and CDR2 are SQVTM and ANQGSEA. V lost 4 bases and J 8 bases, leaving 11 bases between the germline ends. CDR3 coding DNA: TGCAGCGTTGCCCCACAGTTGGAAGCTTTCTTT. It codes for CSVAPQLEAFF. The variable domain in full, completed from reference TRBV29-1 and TRBJ1-1, reads SAVISQKPSRDICQRGTSLTIQCQVDSQVTMMFWYRQQPGQSLTLIATANQGSEATYESGFVIDKFPISRPNLTFSTLTVSNMSPEDSSIYLCSVAPQLEAFFGQGTRLTVV.

This clone has only a few counts. The CDR3: CASAWSSGANVLTF. DNA for the CDR3: TGTGCCAGCGCCTGGAGCTCTGGGGCCAACGTCCTGACTTTC. This sequence joins TRBV5-6 and TRBJ2-6, with D unclear. The germline V gene has CDR1 SGHDT and CDR2 YYEEEE. This CDR3 comprises 14 residues. Trimming stripped 7 bases from V and 0 bases from J, with 8 bases between.